The 22 T cell receptor beta chains below were found in one sample sequenced in a study of blood T cell repertoires in COVID-19 (TCRdb year 2020). The library was generated by the immunoSEQ multiplex PCR assay. TCRdb re-hosts the immuneACCESS table, in-frame sequences only. Its copies lack some clones; in the studies checked, an unresolved V gene accounts for under half of them, and the cause for the rest is not known. Across this sample there are about 160,000 clones, with around four fifths seen only once. Of the sample, 11% falls within the top ten clones. The specimen sequenced was peripheral blood. All receptors come from a human donor in a cohort sampled during active COVID-19.

CDR3 nucleotide sequence: TGTGCCAGCAGCTTGGAGAGCACTGAAGCTTTCTTT. It yields the protein CASSLESTEAFF. The chain employs TRBV5-6 and TRBJ1-1, with unresolved D. The V gene lost 0 bases and the J gene lost 4 bases, with 4 bases spanning the gap. CDR3 size: 12 residues. Germline-derived CDR1 and CDR2 are SGHDT and YYEEEE.

The V call is TRBV18, the J call TRBJ1-3; the D gene is possibly TRBD1 (6 bases). The CDR3 length is 15 residues. Germline CDR1 reads KGHSH; CDR2 reads LQKENI. V was pared by 3 bases and J by 0 bases, with 9 bases between. CDR3 nucleotides: TGTGCCAGCTCACCCCAGACAGGCTCTGGAAACACCATATATTTT. This translates into CASSPQTGSGNTIYF. Based on the CDR3 plus reference TRBV18 and TRBJ1-3, the full variable domain is NAGVMQNPRHLVRRRGQEARLRCSPMKGHSHVYWYRQLPEEGLKFMVYLQKENIIDESGMPKERFSAEFPKEGPSILRIQQVVRGDSAAYFCASSPQTGSGNTIYFGEGSWLTVV.

This chain uses TRBV6-4 with TRBJ1-2; D might be TRBD1 (5 bases). V gave up 10 bases and J gave up 1 base, with 7 bases separating them. The CDR3 covers 11 residues. Looked up from germline, CDR1 is MRHNA and CDR2 is SNTAGT. The CDR3 sequence is CATGHNYGYTF. CDR3 nucleotide sequence: TGTGCCACCGGACATAACTATGGCTACACCTTC.

The V and J genes are TRBV6-6 and TRBJ1-2; TRBD1 aligns across 9 bases. The CDR3 consists of 13 residues. The V segment lost 6 bases and the J segment 8 bases; nucleotides outside the gene matches: 7. Germline V gene data show CDR1 as MNHNY and CDR2 as SVGAGI (reference sequence). The CDR3 DNA reads as TGTGCCAGCAGCCGGGACAGGGAAGGGGGCTACACCTTC. This codes for CASSRDREGGYTF.

The chain joins TRBV30 to TRBJ1-2; unclear D gene. Per the germline V gene, CDR1 is GTSNPN and CDR2 is SVGIG (reference sequence). The V gene lost 0 bases and the J gene lost 9 bases, with 23 bases spanning the gap. The CDR3 is 16 residues long. CDR3 DNA: TGTGCCTGGAGTGTATCATGGACTGAACGGAGGGTTAGCTACACCTTC. This translates into CAWSVSWTERRVSYTF. The whole variable domain, filled in from reference TRBV30 and TRBJ1-2, reads SQTIHQWPATLVQPVGSPLSLECTVEGTSNPNLYWYRQAAGRGLQLLFYSVGIGQISSEVPQNLSASRPQDRQFILSSKKLLLSDSGFYLCAWSVSWTERRVSYTFGSGTRLTVV.

The CDR3 here is CASSFSPGTYEQYF. CDR3 DNA: TGTGCCAGCAGCTTCTCTCCGGGTACCTACGAGCAGTACTTC. The genes are TRBV7-2 and TRBJ2-7; D is unclear. The V and J ends lost 3 bases and 2 bases respectively, with 11 bases between them. Germline lookup yields CDR1 SGHTA and CDR2 FQGNSA. The CDR3 length is 14 residues. The whole variable domain, filled in from reference TRBV7-2 and TRBJ2-7, reads GAGVSQSPSNKVTEKGKDVELRCDPISGHTALYWYRQSLGQGLEFLIYFQGNSAPDKSGLPSDRFSAERTGGSVSTLTIQRTQQEDSAVYLCASSFSPGTYEQYFGPGTRLTVT.

This clone was seen just once. The chain has TRBV28 and TRBJ1-2; a possible D gene is TRBD1 (6 bases). The CDR3 runs 19 residues. V gave up 3 bases and J gave up 6 bases, with 29 bases separating them. Germline V gives CDR1 MDHEN, CDR2 SYDVKM. CDR3 protein: CASSLTFALPQGRLHGYTF. The CDR3 DNA reads as TGTGCCAGCAGTTTGACATTCGCGCTCCCACAGGGTCGGCTTCATGGCTACACCTTC.

V usage is TRBV11-3 and J usage is TRBJ2-2; D perhaps matches TRBD1 (5 bases). CDR1 is SGHNT and CDR2 is YENEEA in the germline V gene. The germline V and J ends were trimmed by 5 bases and 6 bases, with 13 bases remaining between them. The CDR3 has 14 residues. For the CDR3, the DNA is TGTGCCAGCAGCCCCCAGGGTCTTGCCGGGGAGCTGTTTTTT. It yields the protein CASSPQGLAGELFF.

The chain combines TRBV5-8 with TRBJ2-3; TRBD1 agrees at 9 bases. The length of the CDR3 is 17 residues. Germline V gene lookup returns CDR1 SGHTS and CDR2 YDEGEE. J was trimmed by 4 bases and V by 0 bases; bases with no gene match: 9. The CDR3 bases are TGTGCCAGCAGCTTGGGTTTATCGGGACAGGGATCAGATACGCAGTATTTT. Translation: CASSLGLSGQGSDTQYF.

The chain couples TRBV28 to TRBJ1-2; 7 nucleotides line up with TRBD1. With V trimmed by 7 bases and J by 8 bases, 4 bases remained unmatched. Germline CDR1 and CDR2: MDHEN and SYDVKM. The CDR3 totals 11 residues. CDR3 sequence (DNA): TGTGCCAGCAAGGGGGCAGGGGGCTACACCTTC. Amino acid sequence: CASKGAGGYTF.

This chain connects TRBV5-1 to TRBJ1-1; D is ambiguous. V gave up 0 bases and J gave up 1 base, with 7 bases separating them. The CDR3 length is 14 residues. Germline V gives CDR1 SGHRS, CDR2 YFSETQ. The CDR3: CASSLVGRNTEAFF. The CDR3 DNA is TGCGCCAGCAGCTTGGTTGGCAGGAACACTGAAGCTTTCTTT.

This clone came up a few times. The chain joins TRBV20-1 to TRBJ2-1; TRBD2 might be the D (6 bases). V was trimmed by 3 bases and J by 7 bases, leaving 16 bases between them. Looked up from germline, CDR1 is DFQATT and CDR2 is SNEGSKA (reference sequence). The CDR3 has 14 amino acids. CDR3 amino acids: CSASRGISSNEQFF. CDR3 sequence (DNA): TGCAGTGCTAGTCGGGGGATTTCGTCTAATGAGCAGTTCTTC.

This clone was seen a handful of times. The rearrangement joins TRBV9 to TRBJ2-1; D is perhaps TRBD1 (6 bases). Between the trimmed V and J ends, which lost 0 bases and 9 bases, there was a span of 13 bases. Germline values: CDR1 SGDLS, CDR2 YYNGEE. The CDR3 sequence is 14 residues long. The CDR3 DNA sequence: TGTGCCAGCAGCGTAGCGAACAGGGTCGGTGAGCAGTTCTTC. Its protein product is CASSVANRVGEQFF.

V usage is TRBV5-8 and J usage is TRBJ2-5, with D tentatively TRBD1 (8 bases). V lost 4 bases and J 2 bases, leaving 15 bases between the germline ends. The CDR3 is 15 amino acids. Germline V gene sequence: CDR1 SGHTS, CDR2 YDEGEE. In DNA, the CDR3 is TGTGCCAGCAGCCCTGGACAGGGAGGGCAAGAGACCCAGTACTTC. Translated: CASSPGQGGQETQYF.

The chain links TRBV10-2 to TRBJ2-1; the match to TRBD2 covers 12 bases. The CDR3 has 15 residues. The V and J ends lost 7 bases and 5 bases, in that order; junction bases with no gene match: 6. In germline, CDR1 is WSHSY, CDR2 SAAADI. CDR3 coding DNA: TGCGCCAGCACCCAACTAGCGGGGGGAAACAATGAGCAGTTCTTC. Protein product: CASTQLAGGNNEQFF.

This chain joins TRBV18 and TRBJ1-3, with D possibly matching TRBD1 (6 bases). CDR1 KGHSH and CDR2 LQKENI come from the germline V gene. The V gene lost 1 base and the J gene lost 5 bases, with 18 bases spanning the gap. The CDR3 is 17 amino acids. Here the CDR3 reads CASSPRLSDSTRNTIYF. CDR3 bases: TGTGCCAGCTCACCACGTTTATCGGACAGCACGAGAAACACCATATATTTT.

This chain joins TRBV23-1 and TRBJ2-6, with a weak D call TRBD1 (5 bases). TRBV23-1 is reported as an ORF; its role is uncertain. The CDR3 extends over 17 amino acids. V lost 2 bases, J lost 4 bases, and 15 bases lay in between. CDR3 in amino acids: CASSQPEGVTGANVLTF. DNA for the CDR3: TGCGCCAGCAGTCAACCGGAAGGGGTAACCGGGGCCAACGTCCTGACTTTC.

The gene calls are TRBV28 and TRBJ2-1; 9 bases map to TRBD2. The CDR3 covers 14 residues. V shed 7 bases, J shed 10 bases, and the junction held 11 bases outside the gene matches. From germline, CDR1 is MDHEN and CDR2 SYDVKM. This CDR3 reads CASTIRGGAEEQFF. As DNA, the CDR3 is TGTGCCAGCACTATCCGCGGGGGGGCGGAGGAGCAGTTCTTC.

The chain has TRBV6-5 and TRBJ2-5; 8 bases agree with TRBD2. The CDR3 is 15 amino acids. Germline trimming cut 6 bases from V and 5 bases from J; bases unmatched to any gene: 11. The germline CDR1 and CDR2 sequences are MNHEY and SVGAGI. In DNA, the CDR3 is TGTGCCAGCAGCCCAAGCGGGAGCCAGGGGGAGACCCAGTACTTC. This gives the protein CASSPSGSQGETQYF.

The chain combines TRBV21-1 with TRBJ2-2; the table assigns TRBD1, which was not confirmed against the DNA. TRBV21-1 is reported as a pseudogene. This CDR3 has 13 residues. CDR3 in DNA: TGTGCCAGCTTTCAGGGGGCGCCCGGGGAGCTGTTTTTT. Translation gives CASFQGAPGELFF.

V and J are TRBV7-9 and TRBJ2-5; 7 bases align to TRBD2. Trimming cost V 7 bases and J 5 bases; bases outside gene matches: 4. In germline, CDR1 is SEHNR, CDR2 FQNEAQ (reference sequence). The CDR3 consists of 12 residues. CDR3 residues: CASMGGEETQYF. The CDR3 bases are TGTGCCAGCATGGGAGGGGAGGAGACCCAGTACTTC.

The chain links TRBV13 to TRBJ1-1, with a tentative D call TRBD1 (6 bases). V lost 6 bases to trimming and J lost 4 bases, with 15 bases between them. CDR3 length: 14 amino acids. Germline loops: CDR1 PRHDT, CDR2 FYEKMQ (reference sequence). CDR3 DNA sequence: TGTGCCAGCAGTTCCAGGGGAAAGAGCACTGAAGCTTTCTTT. It is translated as CASSSRGKSTEAFF.